The 12 T cell receptor beta chains in this list originate from one sample, sequenced in a study of cytomegalovirus exposure and HLA in healthy donors. The study ran its PCR with 60 Vbeta and 13 Jbeta primers. Produced via immunoSEQ multiplex PCR; TCRdb's table is partial and in-frame only. The sample records 160,000 or so clones, 80% to 90% being singletons. Sequenced: PBMCs. Receptors originate from a man aged 50 to 59 in good health and CMV-seropositive.

As for this clone: Germline and junction disagree at one end, which may indicate a read error. V is TRBV7-7 and J is TRBJ2-1; tentative D call: TRBD2 (6 bases). Germline V lookup: CDR1 SSHAT, CDR2 FNYEAQ (reference sequence). This CDR3 is built from 13 residues. CDR3 in amino acids: CASSLGGRSEQFF. Written as DNA, the CDR3 is TGTGCTAGCAGCTTAGGAGGGAGAAGTGAGCAGTTCTTC.

The V call is TRBV5-1, the J call TRBJ2-5, with a weak D call TRBD2 (6 bases). Trimming removed 4 bases from V and 3 bases from J, with 13 bases in between. This CDR3 region has 14 residues. Germline V gene data show CDR1 as SGHRS and CDR2 as YFSETQ. As DNA, the CDR3 is TGCGCCAGCAGCCATAATGGCGGGGAAGAGACCCAGTACTTC. It translates to CASSHNGGEETQYF.

This chain links TRBV6-5 with TRBJ1-1; the D is unclear. Germline V gene sequence: CDR1 MNHEY, CDR2 SVGAGI. There are 14 residues in the CDR3. The germline V and J ends were trimmed by 0 bases and 4 bases, with 9 bases remaining between them. Here the CDR3 reads CASSYSVGGTEAFF. DNA of the CDR3: TGTGCCAGCAGTTACTCGGTCGGCGGCACTGAAGCTTTCTTT.

V is TRBV6-5 and J is TRBJ1-2, with 7 nucleotides matching TRBD1. Germline trimming cut 5 bases from V and 6 bases from J; bases unmatched to any gene: 6. This CDR3 comprises 13 residues. Germline assignment: CDR1 MNHEY and CDR2 SVGAGI. Here the CDR3 DNA reads TGTGCCAGCAGTGCCAGGGGACAGAATGGCTACACCTTC. Its translation: CASSARGQNGYTF.

The rearrangement uses TRBV5-1 and TRBJ2-1; the match to TRBD1 covers 8 bases. With V trimmed by 5 bases and J by 8 bases, 0 bases remained unmatched. The CDR3 spans 11 residues. Germline values: CDR1 SGHRS, CDR2 YFSETQ. CDR3 residues: CASRTGDEQFF. The CDR3 region has the DNA TGCGCCAGCAGGACAGGGGATGAGCAGTTCTTC. Filled out from reference TRBV5-1 and TRBJ2-1, the complete variable domain reads KAGVTQTPRYLIKTRGQQVTLSCSPISGHRSVSWYQQTPGQGLQFLFEYFSETQRNKGNFPGRFSGRQFSNSRSEMNVSTLELGDSALYLCASRTGDEQFFGPGTRLTVL.

V is TRBV5-5 and J is TRBJ2-7; 7 bases agree with TRBD1. The germline gives CDR1 SGHKS, CDR2 YYEKEE (reference sequence). The CDR3 is made up of 14 amino acids. J was trimmed by 4 bases and V by 0 bases; bases with no gene match: 4. The CDR3 region has the DNA TGTGCCAGCAGCTTGGAACAGGGGCGGTACGAGCAGTACTTC. This encodes CASSLEQGRYEQYF.

V and J are TRBV7-9 and TRBJ2-1; TRBD2 matches at 11 bases. The CDR3 consists of 14 residues. V lost 3 bases to trimming and J lost 7 bases; unmatched junction nucleotides: 2. Germline CDR1 and CDR2: SEHNR and FQNEAQ (reference sequence). The CDR3 nucleotides read TGTGCCAGCAGCTTGCCTAGCGGGAGGAATGAGCAGTTCTTC. Protein sequence: CASSLPSGRNEQFF.

The chain joins TRBV10-3 to TRBJ1-1; D is unclear. V was clipped by 5 bases and J by 0 bases, with 7 bases between them. This CDR3 spans 13 amino acids. The germline V gene encodes CDR1 ENHRY and CDR2 SYGVKD. CDR3 residues: CAISFQVNTEAFF. The CDR3 DNA sequence: TGTGCCATCAGTTTCCAGGTGAACACTGAAGCTTTCTTT.

The CDR3 reads CASSLDSSTDTQYF. The DNA for the CDR3 is TGTGCCAGCAGCTTAGACAGTAGCACAGATACGCAGTATTTT. V and J are TRBV5-5 and TRBJ2-3; possibly TRBD1 for D (5 bases). Trimming took off 2 bases at V and 0 bases at J, with 7 bases between the two ends. Germline CDR1 reads SGHKS; CDR2 reads YYEKEE (reference sequence). The CDR3 totals 14 residues.

The V gene is TRBV15, the J gene TRBJ1-1; maybe TRBD1 (5 bases). The CDR3 is 14 amino acids. Germline V gene data show CDR1 as LNHNV and CDR2 as YYDKDF (reference sequence). V shed 8 bases and J shed 4 bases, with 17 bases lying between them. This CDR3 is CATEGDLGGTEAFF. The DNA of the CDR3 is TGTGCCACCGAGGGCGACCTGGGGGGCACTGAAGCTTTCTTT.

The rearrangement uses TRBV28 and TRBJ2-5; 11 nucleotides match TRBD1. Germline values: CDR1 MDHEN, CDR2 SYDVKM. Trimming cost V 6 bases and J 1 base; bases outside gene matches: 1. The CDR3 consists of 14 residues. The chain's CDR3 is CASRGTGGQETQYF. In nucleotides, the CDR3 is TGTGCCAGCAGAGGGACAGGGGGCCAAGAGACCCAGTACTTC.

J is TRBJ2-5 and V is TRBV19; 11 nucleotides agree with TRBD2. The CDR3 is 16 amino acids. The J segment lost 5 bases and the V segment lost 6 bases, leaving 11 bases of the junction unmatched. Germline lookup yields CDR1 LNHDA and CDR2 SQIVND (reference sequence). The CDR3 region has the DNA TGTGCCAGTAGACCCGGGACTAGCGGTTACTGGGAGACCCAGTACTTC. Its translation is CASRPGTSGYWETQYF.